The 6 T cell receptor beta chains in this list originate from one sample, sequenced in a study of blood T cell repertoires in COVID-19 (TCRdb year 2020). The library was prepared using the immunoSEQ multiplex PCR assay. What TCRdb holds here is the immuneACCESS table cut down to in-frame rearrangements. Part of the clones is not present; checked against another copy, under half of the missing clones reflect an unresolved V gene, and the others are unexplained. This sample gives 25,000 to 35,000 clones in total; approximately 79% of them show up just once. Around 20% of the sample comes from the top ten. What was sequenced was peripheral blood. These receptors all stem from a boy younger than 10 with active or convalescent COVID-19.

The chain joins TRBV6-5 to TRBJ2-3; tentatively, D is TRBD2 (6 bases). The CDR3 sequence is 12 residues long. Per the germline V gene, CDR1 is MNHEY and CDR2 is SVGAGI. V lost 7 bases and J lost 6, with 11 bases in between. The CDR3 protein is CASMGEADTQYF. The CDR3 region has the DNA TGTGCCAGCATGGGGGAGGCGGATACGCAGTATTTT.

The chain uses TRBV7-9 and TRBJ2-5, with a weak D call TRBD1 (6 bases). V shed 5 bases and J shed 5 bases, with 18 bases lying between them. The CDR3 is 15 residues long. The germline gives CDR1 SEHNR, CDR2 FQNEAQ (reference sequence). In DNA, the CDR3 is TGTGCCAGCAGCCCCCCGTACAGGGTCGGCGAGACCCAGTACTTC. Its translation is CASSPPYRVGETQYF.

V gene TRBV6-2 or TRBV6-3 combines with J gene TRBJ1-5; TRBD1 is a possible D gene (5 bases). CDR1 and CDR2 (germline): MNHEY, SVGEGT. V lost 6 bases and J 6 bases, leaving 15 bases between the germline ends. The CDR3 loop spans 14 amino acids. The CDR3 coding sequence is TGTGCCAGCAGCCCCGGGGGATCAGTTCAGCCCCAGCATTTT. Translating it yields CASSPGGSVQPQHF.

V usage is TRBV5-1 and J usage is TRBJ2-3; D possibly corresponds to TRBD1 (7 bases). V was clipped by 3 bases and J by 1 base, with 12 bases between them. Germline V CDR1 and CDR2: SGHRS, YFSETQ. This CDR3 has 15 amino acids. CDR3 DNA: TGCGCCAGCAGCTCAGGGGGAGGAGGCACAGATACGCAGTATTTT. Protein product: CASSSGGGGTDTQYF.

This rearrangement joins TRBV29-1 to TRBJ1-2, with 7 bases identical to TRBD1. The germline CDR1 and CDR2 sequences are SQVTM and ANQGSEA. The length of the CDR3 is 12 residues. After removal of 6 bases from V and 6 bases from J, the junction contained 7 bases not matched to a gene. CDR3 sequence (DNA): TGCAGCGTGAATACAGGGGTAAATGGCTACACCTTC. This codes for CSVNTGVNGYTF.

For the CDR3, the DNA is TGCAGCGCCGGGCGACTAGTGCACGGGGAGCTGTTTTTT. This encodes CSAGRLVHGELFF. The rearrangement joins TRBV29-1 to TRBJ2-2; tentatively, D is TRBD2 (6 bases). Germline V gene sequence: CDR1 SQVTM, CDR2 ANQGSEA. The CDR3 has 13 amino acids. The V gene lost 7 bases and the J gene lost 7 bases, with 16 bases spanning the gap.